This T cell receptor beta chain was documented in a study of T-cell reconstitution after alpha-beta-depleted transplantation in children. The authors prepared the TCRbeta library with unique molecular identifiers. TCRdb processed the PCR reads anew with MiXCR; each CDR3 protein has one entry. The data contain 230,000 or so distinct CDR3 sequences, over 9.5% of them singletons. V shed 7 bases, J shed 0 bases, and the junction held 15 bases outside the gene matches. Per the germline V gene, CDR1 is SGHRS and CDR2 is YFSETQ. The CDR3 loop spans 18 amino acids. This clonotype was picked up many times. Source: PBMCs from the stem cell graft donor, taken from the stem cell graft. The chain combines TRBV5-1 with TRBJ2-2; 7 nucleotides align to TRBD2. The receptor was derived from a human donor who donated a stem cell graft to a child with SCID. The CDR3, as DNA: TGCGCCAGCGCGCCAGCGGGGCCTTACCTAGCGAACACCGGGGAGCTGTTTTTT. This gives the protein CASAPAGPYLANTGELFF. Full variable domain (missing parts from reference TRBV5-1 and TRBJ2-2): KAGVTQTPRYLIKTRGQQVTLSCSPISGHRSVSWYQQTPGQGLQFLFEYFSETQRNKGNFPGRFSGRQFSNSRSEMNVSTLELGDSALYLCASAPAGPYLANTGELFFGEGSRLTVL.